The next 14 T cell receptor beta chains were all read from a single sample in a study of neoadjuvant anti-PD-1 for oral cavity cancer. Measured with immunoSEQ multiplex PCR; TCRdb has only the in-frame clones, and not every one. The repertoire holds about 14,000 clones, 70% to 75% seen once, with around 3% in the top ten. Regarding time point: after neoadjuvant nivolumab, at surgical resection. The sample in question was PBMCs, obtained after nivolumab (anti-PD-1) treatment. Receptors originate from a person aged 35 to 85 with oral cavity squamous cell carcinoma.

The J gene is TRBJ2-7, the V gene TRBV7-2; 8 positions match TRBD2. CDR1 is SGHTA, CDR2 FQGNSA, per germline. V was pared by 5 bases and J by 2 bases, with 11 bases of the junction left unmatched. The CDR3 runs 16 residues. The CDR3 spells CASSQLVGTSPYEQYF. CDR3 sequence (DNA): TGTGCCAGCAGCCAGCTGGTGGGGACTAGTCCCTACGAGCAGTACTTC.

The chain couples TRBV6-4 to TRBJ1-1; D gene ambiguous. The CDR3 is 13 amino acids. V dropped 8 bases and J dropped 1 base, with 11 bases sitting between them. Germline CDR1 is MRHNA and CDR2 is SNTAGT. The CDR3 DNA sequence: TGTGCCAGCTCCGCCCAGTCGAACACTGAAGCTTTCTTT. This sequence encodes CASSAQSNTEAFF.

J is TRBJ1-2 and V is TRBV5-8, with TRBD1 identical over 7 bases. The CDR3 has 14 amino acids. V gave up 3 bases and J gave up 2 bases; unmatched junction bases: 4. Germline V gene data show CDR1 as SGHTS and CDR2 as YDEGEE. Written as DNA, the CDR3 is TGTGCCAGCAGCTGGGGACAGCCCAACTATGGCTACACCTTC. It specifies CASSWGQPNYGYTF.

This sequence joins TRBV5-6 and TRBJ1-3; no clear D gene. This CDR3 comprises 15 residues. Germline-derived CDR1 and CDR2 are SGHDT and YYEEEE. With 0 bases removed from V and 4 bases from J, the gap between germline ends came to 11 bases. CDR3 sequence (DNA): TGTGCCAGCAGCTTGGAAGGGTACCAGGGAAACACCATATATTTT. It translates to CASSLEGYQGNTIYF.

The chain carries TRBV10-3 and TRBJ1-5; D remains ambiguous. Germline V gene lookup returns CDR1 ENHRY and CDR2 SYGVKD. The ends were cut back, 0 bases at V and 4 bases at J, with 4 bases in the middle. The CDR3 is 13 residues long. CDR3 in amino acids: CAISESENQPQHF. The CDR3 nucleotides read TGTGCCATCAGTGAGTCAGAGAATCAGCCCCAGCATTTT.

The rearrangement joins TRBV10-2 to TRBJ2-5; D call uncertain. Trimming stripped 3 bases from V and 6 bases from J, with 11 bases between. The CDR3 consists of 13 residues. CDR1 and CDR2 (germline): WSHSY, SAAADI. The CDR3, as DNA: TGCGCCAGCAGTGACAGTTTGTGGCAGACCCAGTACTTC. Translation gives CASSDSLWQTQYF.

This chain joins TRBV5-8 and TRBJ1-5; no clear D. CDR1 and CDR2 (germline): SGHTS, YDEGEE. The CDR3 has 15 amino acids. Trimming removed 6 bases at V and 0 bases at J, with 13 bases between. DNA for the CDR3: TGTGCCAGCAAAAACCCGGGCAATAGCAATCAGCCCCAGCATTTT. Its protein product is CASKNPGNSNQPQHF. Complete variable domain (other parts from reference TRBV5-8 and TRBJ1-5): EAGVTQSPTHLIKTRGQQATLRCSPISGHTSVYWYQQALGLGLQFLLWYDEGEERNRGNFPPRFSGRQFPNYSSELNVNALELEDSALYLCASKNPGNSNQPQHFGDGTRLSIL.

This CDR3 reads CASSSSSGTGPQHF. In DNA, the CDR3 is TGTGCCAGCAGCTCGAGCTCCGGGACAGGGCCCCAGCATTTT. The chain joins TRBV5-6 to TRBJ1-5; 8 bases are shared with TRBD1. The CDR3 has 14 amino acids. Per the germline V gene, CDR1 is SGHDT and CDR2 is YYEEEE. The V and J ends lost 3 bases and 9 bases, in that order; junction bases with no gene match: 8.

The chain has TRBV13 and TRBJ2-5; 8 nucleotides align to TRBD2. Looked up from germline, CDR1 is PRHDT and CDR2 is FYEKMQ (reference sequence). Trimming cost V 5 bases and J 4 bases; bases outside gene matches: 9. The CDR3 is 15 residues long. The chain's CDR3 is CASSPRDGGAETQYF. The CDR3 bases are TGTGCCAGCAGCCCCCGGGACGGGGGGGCAGAGACCCAGTACTTC.

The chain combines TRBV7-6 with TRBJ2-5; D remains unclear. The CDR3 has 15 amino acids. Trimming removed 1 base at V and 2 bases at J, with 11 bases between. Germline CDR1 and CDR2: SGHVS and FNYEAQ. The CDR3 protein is CASSLVSPPQETQYF. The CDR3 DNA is TGTGCCAGCAGCTTAGTATCTCCCCCGCAAGAGACCCAGTACTTC.

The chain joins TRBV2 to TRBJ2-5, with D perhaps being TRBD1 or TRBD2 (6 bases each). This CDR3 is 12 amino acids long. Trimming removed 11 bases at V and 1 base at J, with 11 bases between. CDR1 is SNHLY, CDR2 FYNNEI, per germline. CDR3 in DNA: TGTGCCGGGGGGCGGGGCCAAGAGACCCAGTACTTC. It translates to CAGGRGQETQYF.

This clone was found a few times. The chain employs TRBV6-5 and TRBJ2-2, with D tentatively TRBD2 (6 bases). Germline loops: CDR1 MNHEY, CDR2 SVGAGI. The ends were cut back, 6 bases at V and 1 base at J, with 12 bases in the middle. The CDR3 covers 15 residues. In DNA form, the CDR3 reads TGTGCCAGCAGCAGGGACTCCCTGAACACCGGGGAGCTGTTTTTT. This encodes CASSRDSLNTGELFF.

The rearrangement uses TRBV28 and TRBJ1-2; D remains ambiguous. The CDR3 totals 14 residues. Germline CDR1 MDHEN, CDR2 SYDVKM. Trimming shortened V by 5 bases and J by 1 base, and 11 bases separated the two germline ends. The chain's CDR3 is CASSLDGVNYGYTF. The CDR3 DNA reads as TGTGCCAGCAGTCTGGACGGAGTTAACTATGGCTACACCTTC.

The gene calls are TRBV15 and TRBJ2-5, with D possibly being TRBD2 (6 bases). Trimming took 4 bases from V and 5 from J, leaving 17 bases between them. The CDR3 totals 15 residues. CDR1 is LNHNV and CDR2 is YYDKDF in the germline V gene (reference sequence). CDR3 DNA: TGTGCCACCAGCACCCCCCGGGGGATAGGCGAGACCCAGTACTTC. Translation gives CATSTPRGIGETQYF.